Following are 30 T cell receptor beta chains from one sample sequenced in a study of blood T cell repertoires in COVID-19. Sequencing used immunoSEQ multiplex PCR; TCRdb keeps in-frame clones, though not all of them. The sample has 190,000 or so clones, 80% to 90% seen once. The sample taken for sequencing was PBMCs or T cells enriched from blood (not recorded which). The receptors here all came from a man aged 18 to 30 with acute COVID-19.

This clone showed up just a few times. This rearrangement joins TRBV24-1 to TRBJ2-1; D uncertain. CDR1 KGHDR and CDR2 SFDVKD come from the germline V gene. CDR3 length: 16 residues. With 4 bases removed from V and 0 bases from J, the gap between germline ends came to 12 bases. The CDR3 region is CATSDPRQSSYNEQFF. CDR3 DNA sequence: TGTGCCACCAGTGACCCTCGACAAAGCTCCTACAATGAGCAGTTCTTC.

The J gene is TRBJ2-5, the V gene TRBV5-8, with 7 bases fitting TRBD1. V shed 3 bases, J shed 2 bases, and the junction held 7 bases outside the gene matches. This CDR3 comprises 15 residues. From germline, CDR1 is SGHTS and CDR2 YDEGEE. The CDR3 is CASSYGRDRQETQYF. DNA for the CDR3: TGTGCCAGCAGCTACGGCCGGGACAGACAAGAGACCCAGTACTTC.

The chain couples TRBV3-1 (or the pseudogene TRBV3-2) to TRBJ2-1; 13 bases fit TRBD2. V dropped 4 bases and J dropped 10; count of bases not matched to a gene: 4. The V gene's germline CDR1 is LGHDT and CDR2 YNNKEL (reference sequence). The CDR3 contains 14 residues. The CDR3 DNA is TGTGCCAGCAGCCGGACTAGCGGGAGAAACGAGCAGTTCTTC. Its translation is CASSRTSGRNEQFF.

The rearrangement links TRBV28 to TRBJ2-7; the D gene is possibly TRBD2 (5 bases). V was trimmed by 2 bases and J by 5 bases, leaving 13 bases between them. Germline V gene data show CDR1 as MDHEN and CDR2 as SYDVKM. This CDR3 comprises 14 residues. The CDR3 nucleotides are TGTGCCAGCAGTTTAATAGCGAATATCGACGAGCAGTACTTC. Amino acids: CASSLIANIDEQYF.

A word on this clone: At one end, the junction sequence differs from germline, possibly due to a read error. The rearrangement links TRBV28 to TRBJ1-4; D uncertain. Germline V lookup: CDR1 MDHEN, CDR2 SYDVKM. The CDR3 spans 14 residues. The DNA for the CDR3 is TGTGCCAGCAGCGGCCAGGCAACCAATGAAAAACTGTTTTTT. Its protein is CASSGQATNEKLFF.

The chain employs TRBV27 and TRBJ2-3; D is uncertain. CDR3 length equals 12 residues. V lost 5 bases, J lost 3 bases, and 6 bases lay in between. Germline V gene lookup returns CDR1 MNHEY and CDR2 SMNVEV (reference sequence). In DNA form, the CDR3 reads TGTGCCAGCAGTCCCGGGACAGATACGCAGTATTTT. Translation gives CASSPGTDTQYF.

This clone turned up a few times. V is TRBV28 and J is TRBJ1-2; tentatively, D is TRBD1 (5 bases). The germline V and J ends were trimmed by 3 bases and 3 bases, with 14 bases remaining between them. Germline V gene sequence: CDR1 MDHEN, CDR2 SYDVKM. CDR3 length: 15 residues. CDR3 DNA sequence: TGTGCCAGCAGTTTCCTAGGGGAAACCTACTATGGCTACACCTTC. As protein: CASSFLGETYYGYTF.

The chain joins TRBV10-1 to TRBJ2-7; 7 bases line up with TRBD1. The CDR3 is made up of 15 amino acids. CDR1 is WNHNN and CDR2 is SYGVQD in the germline V gene (reference sequence). Trimming removed 2 bases from V and 0 bases from J; junction bases left unmatched: 4. The CDR3 spells CASSEDRVSSYEQYF. CDR3 in DNA: TGCGCCAGCAGTGAGGACAGGGTGAGCTCCTACGAGCAGTACTTC.

The V and J genes are TRBV6-1 and TRBJ1-2, with a possible D match to TRBD1 (6 bases). Germline CDR1 and CDR2: MNHNS and SASEGT. Trimming removed 11 bases from V and 2 bases from J, with 12 bases in between. CDR3 length: 12 amino acids. CDR3: CALGGPNYGYTF. The CDR3 DNA is TGTGCCCTCGGGGGGCCGAACTATGGCTACACCTTC.

V and J are TRBV3-1 (or the pseudogene TRBV3-2) and TRBJ2-2; TRBD1 matches at 7 bases. Germline CDR1 and CDR2: LGHDT and YNNKEL (reference sequence). This CDR3 spans 16 amino acids. J was trimmed by 7 bases and V by 5 bases; bases with no gene match: 13. In DNA, the CDR3 is TGTGCCAGCAGCAAAACCAGGGACAGACCGGGCGGGGAGCTGTTTTTT. Protein: CASSKTRDRPGGELFF.

In DNA, the CDR3 is TGCGCCAGCAGCCAAGATGGACTAGTC. Its protein product is CASSQDGLV. This chain uses TRBV4-1 with TRBJ2-7, with D tentatively TRBD2 (6 bases). CDR3 length: 9 residues. Germline lookup yields CDR1 MGHRA and CDR2 YSYEKL.

The rearrangement joins TRBV2 to TRBJ2-7; the match to TRBD2 covers 12 bases. The CDR3 has 14 amino acids. Per the germline V gene, CDR1 is SNHLY and CDR2 is FYNNEI. Germline trimming cut 5 bases from V and 6 bases from J; bases unmatched to any gene: 5. The CDR3 DNA reads as TGTGCCAGCAGTCCGACTAGCGGGAGTGCCGAGCAGTACTTC. Translated, it gives CASSPTSGSAEQYF.

The CDR3 loop is CASMRGGSSYEQYF. The DNA for the CDR3 is TGTGCCAGCATGCGGGGGGGGAGCTCCTACGAGCAGTACTTC. V and J are TRBV28 and TRBJ2-7; 9 bases fit TRBD2. The CDR3 spans 14 residues. The ends lost 7 bases at V and 0 bases at J; junction bases unmatched: 4. Germline values: CDR1 MDHEN, CDR2 SYDVKM. Full variable domain (remainder filled in from reference TRBV28 and TRBJ2-7): DVKVTQSSRYLVKRTGEKVFLECVQDMDHENMFWYRQDPGLGLRLIYFSYDVKMKEKGDIPEGYSVSREKKERFSLILESASTNQTSMYLCASMRGGSSYEQYFGPGTRLTVT.

V and J are TRBV12-3 or TRBV12-4 and TRBJ1-3, with unresolved D. The CDR3 extends over 10 amino acids. The V gene lost 6 bases and the J gene lost 8 bases, with 5 bases spanning the gap. The CDR3 here is CASRRYTIYF. The CDR3 nucleotides read TGTGCCAGCAGGAGATACACCATATATTTT.

The rearrangement links TRBV28 to TRBJ2-1, with 9 positions matching TRBD2. There are 15 residues in the CDR3. V dropped 2 bases and J dropped 4; count of bases not matched to a gene: 3. Germline CDR1 MDHEN, CDR2 SYDVKM. Here the CDR3 reads CASSLQLAGYNEQFF. As DNA, the CDR3 is TGTGCCAGCAGTTTACAACTAGCGGGTTACAATGAGCAGTTCTTC. Based on the CDR3 plus reference TRBV28 and TRBJ2-1, the full variable domain is DVKVTQSSRYLVKRTGEKVFLECVQDMDHENMFWYRQDPGLGLRLIYFSYDVKMKEKGDIPEGYSVSREKKERFSLILESASTNQTSMYLCASSLQLAGYNEQFFGPGTRLTVL.

The CDR3 DNA follows: TGTGCCAGCAGTTTATCCCCACCGAGGAGGGGCAGGGGGGCCTATAATTCACCCCTCCACTTT. As protein: CASSLSPPRRGRGAYNSPLHF. The V call is TRBV27, the J call TRBJ1-6; 7 positions agree with TRBD1. The CDR3 sequence is 21 residues long. In germline, CDR1 is MNHEY, CDR2 SMNVEV (reference sequence). Trimming took 0 bases from V and 2 from J; bases not matched to a gene: 16.

Here the CDR3 reads CASSVDRNQPQHF. The CDR3 region has the DNA TGTGCCAGTAGTGTGGACAGGAATCAGCCCCAGCATTTT. V and J are TRBV19 and TRBJ1-5; 7 nucleotides match TRBD1. J gave up 4 bases and V 5 bases, and 2 bases lay outside the gene matches. The CDR3 contains 13 residues. Per the germline V gene, CDR1 is LNHDA and CDR2 is SQIVND (reference sequence).

This clone was observed a few times. The CDR3 loop is CASRGLDRGEKLFF. The CDR3 coding sequence is TGTGCCAGCAGGGGACTGGACAGGGGTGAAAAACTGTTTTTT. This chain joins TRBV27 and TRBJ1-4; 9 bases are shared with TRBD1. With 6 bases clipped from V and 7 bases from J, the junction kept 6 bases outside the gene matches. This CDR3 is built from 14 residues. Germline V CDR1 and CDR2: MNHEY, SMNVEV (reference sequence).

J is TRBJ1-2 and V is TRBV28; D perhaps matches TRBD1 (5 bases). Trimming stripped 6 bases from V and 8 bases from J, with 22 bases between. The CDR3 loop spans 15 amino acids. Looked up from germline, CDR1 is MDHEN and CDR2 is SYDVKM. CDR3 DNA sequence: TGTGCCAGCAGGATCGGGGGGGAAGGCCTCAGGGGCTACACCTTC. Translation gives CASRIGGEGLRGYTF.

This chain joins TRBV19 and TRBJ1-1; 7 bases agree with TRBD1. The germline V gene has CDR1 LNHDA and CDR2 SQIVND (reference sequence). After removal of 3 bases from V and 6 bases from J, the junction contained 10 bases not matched to a gene. CDR3 length: 15 amino acids. The CDR3 coding sequence is TGTGCCAGTAGTATCTCATCAGGGGGAATTTCTGAAGCTTTCTTT. Encoded protein: CASSISSGGISEAFF.

The rearrangement uses TRBV13 and TRBJ2-7; 11 positions agree with TRBD2. The CDR3 sequence is 14 residues long. Unmatched junction bases numbered 7, after V lost 6 bases and J lost 6 bases. Per the germline V gene, CDR1 is PRHDT and CDR2 is FYEKMQ (reference sequence). CDR3 protein: CASSVTSGIGEQYF. In DNA form, the CDR3 reads TGTGCCAGCAGTGTGACTAGCGGGATCGGCGAGCAGTACTTC.

The CDR3 is CASKIQGYAYGYTF. The CDR3 region has the DNA TGTGCCAGCAAAATACAGGGTTACGCCTATGGCTACACCTTC. The chain couples TRBV27 to TRBJ1-2, with D perhaps matching TRBD1 (6 bases). The CDR3 runs 14 residues. Germline assignment: CDR1 MNHEY and CDR2 SMNVEV (reference sequence). The V gene lost 7 bases and the J gene lost 4 bases, with 16 bases spanning the gap.

The chain is built from TRBV5-1 and TRBJ1-6; 7 bases are shared with TRBD1. The ends lost 2 bases at V and 8 bases at J; junction bases unmatched: 7. This CDR3 contains 15 residues. Germline V gene data show CDR1 as SGHRS and CDR2 as YFSETQ. The CDR3, as DNA: TGCGCCAGCAGCTTACAAAGTACAGGGGATTCACCCCTCCACTTT. Amino acid sequence: CASSLQSTGDSPLHF. Together with reference TRBV5-1 and TRBJ1-6, the CDR3 gives the full variable domain: KAGVTQTPRYLIKTRGQQVTLSCSPISGHRSVSWYQQTPGQGLQFLFEYFSETQRNKGNFPGRFSGRQFSNSRSEMNVSTLELGDSALYLCASSLQSTGDSPLHFGNGTRLTVT.

This clone came up a few times. The chain combines TRBV4-3 with TRBJ2-7; D possibly corresponds to TRBD1 (5 bases). CDR3 size: 15 residues. Trimming removed 0 bases from V and 1 base from J, with 10 bases in between. CDR1 is LGHNA and CDR2 is YSLEER in the germline V gene. CDR3 bases: TGCGCCAGCAGCCAAGAGAGAGACAGTTCCTACGAGCAGTACTTC. Translated, it gives CASSQERDSSYEQYF.

This clone has only a few counts. This chain links TRBV25-1 with TRBJ2-7; weak D call: TRBD1 (5 bases). CDR1 is MGHDK, CDR2 SYGVNS, per germline. The CDR3 has 14 residues. Trimming cost V 5 bases and J 2 bases, with 13 bases left between them. The CDR3 nucleotides read TGTGCCAGCAGTAAAATCGGACAAACCTACGAGCAGTACTTC. It codes for CASSKIGQTYEQYF.

V usage is TRBV13 and J usage is TRBJ1-2; 12 nucleotides align to TRBD1. The CDR3 runs to 15 residues. Trimming took 0 bases from V and 14 from J; bases not matched to a gene: 10. Per germline, CDR1 PRHDT and CDR2 FYEKMQ (reference sequence). CDR3 coding DNA: TGTGCCAGCAGCTTAGGCGGGACAGGGGGCCCATCTTTTACCTTC. Translating gives CASSLGGTGGPSFTF.

The chain is built from TRBV9 and TRBJ2-1; D uncertain. Germline V gene lookup returns CDR1 SGDLS and CDR2 YYNGEE. The CDR3 length is 17 residues. The V gene lost 0 bases and the J gene lost 0 bases, with 13 bases spanning the gap. This CDR3 reads CASSVEVGRSSYNEQFF. In DNA form, the CDR3 reads TGTGCCAGCAGCGTAGAGGTCGGTCGGAGCTCCTACAATGAGCAGTTCTTC.

This clone was recorded only once. The rearrangement uses TRBV11-3 and TRBJ2-1; D may be TRBD2 (5 bases). The CDR3 is made up of 12 amino acids. Per the germline V gene, CDR1 is SGHNT and CDR2 is YENEEA. V shed 1 base and J shed 8 bases, with 6 bases lying between them. The CDR3 region is CASSLVDYEQFF. CDR3 coding DNA: TGTGCCAGCAGCTTAGTGGACTATGAGCAGTTCTTC.

V and J are TRBV19 and TRBJ1-1; D unresolved. In germline, CDR1 is LNHDA, CDR2 SQIVND (reference sequence). V lost 2 bases, J lost 0 bases, and 10 bases lay in between. There are 15 residues in the CDR3. CDR3 DNA: TGTGCCAGTAGTATACCCTTGGGAGTGAACACTGAAGCTTTCTTT. It is translated as CASSIPLGVNTEAFF.

The genes are TRBV7-2 and TRBJ2-1; tentatively, D is TRBD1 (6 bases). CDR1 is SGHTA, CDR2 FQGNSA, per germline. Trimming shortened V by 2 bases and J by 4 bases, and 9 bases separated the two germline ends. The CDR3 loop spans 14 amino acids. CDR3 in DNA: TGTGCCAGCAGCTTATTGGACAGATACAATGAGCAGTTCTTC. It codes for CASSLLDRYNEQFF.